Listed below are T cell receptor beta chains from one sample, sequenced in a study of T cell changes during pregnancy in multiple sclerosis. Sequencing used immunoSEQ multiplex PCR; TCRdb keeps in-frame clones, though not all of them. The top ten clones hold 2% to 2.5% of a sample with more than 90,000 clones, 80% to 95% of them seen once. The sample consisted of peripheral blood, taken after pregnancy. These TCRs come from a female donor with multiple sclerosis, enrolled in a pregnancy study. The CDR3 runs from the conserved cysteine through the conserved F or W. Each record gives: CDR3 length, clone size, V gene, D gene, J gene, CDR3 protein, CDR3 DNA. D genes are given only for firm matches. Not every row has a clone size; where given, it reads once, few, many or a size class.

>16|-|TRBV18|TRBD1|TRBJ1-1
CASSPPDRGTNTEAFF
TGTGCCAGCTCACCGCCGGACAGGGGGACTAACACTGAAGCTTTCTTT
>13|once|TRBV6-5|TRBD1|TRBJ2-7
CASSSPGQGMQYF
TGTGCCAGCAGCTCTCCGGGACAGGGCATGCAGTACTTC
>15|-|TRBV7-9|-|TRBJ1-1
CASSRIDSSNTEAFF
TGTGCCAGCAGTAGGATCGACAGTTCGAACACTGAAGCTTTCTTT
>14|-|TRBV5-1|TRBD1|TRBJ2-4
CASSSQGAGSIQYF
TGCGCCAGCAGCTCCCAGGGGGCGGGAAGCATTCAGTACTTC
>11|-|TRBV5-6|-|TRBJ2-5
CASSLAETQYF
TGTGCCAGCAGCTTGGCGGAGACCCAGTACTTC
>15|-|TRBV27|TRBD1|TRBJ2-7
CASSLQGPYSYEQYF
TGTGCCAGCAGCTTACAGGGGCCCTACTCCTACGAGCAGTACTTC
>14|-|TRBV5-6|-|TRBJ2-5
CASSSALDSETQYF
TGTGCCAGCAGCTCAGCGTTGGACTCAGAGACCCAGTACTTC
>14|-|TRBV5-5|TRBD1|TRBJ1-1
CASSPDRENTEAFF
TGTGCCAGCAGCCCCGACAGGGAGAACACTGAAGCTTTCTTT
>14|once|TRBV7-2|TRBD1|TRBJ1-2
CASSLGQGEFGYTF
TGTGCCAGCAGCTTGGGACAGGGAGAGTTTGGCTACACCTTC
>14|-|TRBV14|-|TRBJ2-7
CASSQALLPHEQYF
TGTGCCAGCAGCCAAGCGCTCCTACCCCACGAGCAGTACTTC
>15|-|TRBV9|TRBD1|TRBJ2-3
CASSSGTEGTDTQYF
TGTGCCAGCAGTTCCGGGACAGAGGGCACAGATACGCAGTATTTT
>16|once|TRBV4-1|-|TRBJ1-2
CASSQDNPGDSGGYTF
TGCGCCAGCAGCCAAGACAATCCAGGGGATTCTGGCGGCTACACCTTC
>11|-|TRBV20-1|-|TRBJ2-5
CSANDRETQYF
TGCAGTGCCAATGACAGAGAGACCCAGTACTTC
>14|once|TRBV2|-|TRBJ2-6
CASSASSGANVLTF
TGTGCCAGCAGTGCCAGCTCTGGGGCCAACGTCCTGACTTTC
>12|few|TRBV11-2|TRBD1|TRBJ1-1
CASSSDRVKAFF
TGTGCCAGCAGCTCGGACAGGGTTAAAGCTTTCTTT
>14|-|TRBV25-1|-|TRBJ1-2
CASRERTDLYGYTF
TGTGCCAGCAGGGAGAGGACAGACCTCTATGGCTACACCTTC
>13|-|TRBV27|-|TRBJ2-5
CASSFTLEETQYF
TGTGCCAGCAGTTTTACGCTAGAAGAGACCCAGTACTTC
>14|once|TRBV7-8|-|TRBJ1-1
CASSEGQFYTEAFF
TGTGCCAGCAGCGAGGGACAATTTTACACTGAAGCTTTCTTT
>12|few|TRBV5-1|-|TRBJ2-2
CASRYRTGELFF
TGCGCCAGCAGATACAGAACCGGGGAGCTGTTTTTT
>14|few|TRBV5-1|-|TRBJ1-2
CASSLGGTNYGYTF
TGCGCCAGCAGCTTAGGAGGTACCAACTATGGCTACACCTTC
>12|-|TRBV5-1|-|TRBJ2-3
CASSLDRDTQYF
TGCGCCAGCAGCTTGGACAGAGATACGCAGTATTTT
>14|-|TRBV7-9|-|TRBJ1-3
CASSFRGIGNTIYF
TGTGCCAGCAGCTTCCGGGGAATTGGAAACACCATATATTTT
>13|-|TRBV5-6|-|TRBJ2-7
CASSPGQSNEQYF
TGTGCCAGCAGCCCCGGACAGTCAAACGAGCAGTACTTC
>16|-|TRBV9|-|TRBJ2-6
CASSVTRVSGANVLTF
TGTGCCAGCAGCGTCACCAGGGTTTCTGGGGCCAACGTCCTGACTTTC
>15|-|TRBV14|TRBD2|TRBJ2-3
CASSPFREGPDTQYF
TGTGCCAGCTCCCCGTTCCGGGAGGGCCCGGATACGCAGTATTTT